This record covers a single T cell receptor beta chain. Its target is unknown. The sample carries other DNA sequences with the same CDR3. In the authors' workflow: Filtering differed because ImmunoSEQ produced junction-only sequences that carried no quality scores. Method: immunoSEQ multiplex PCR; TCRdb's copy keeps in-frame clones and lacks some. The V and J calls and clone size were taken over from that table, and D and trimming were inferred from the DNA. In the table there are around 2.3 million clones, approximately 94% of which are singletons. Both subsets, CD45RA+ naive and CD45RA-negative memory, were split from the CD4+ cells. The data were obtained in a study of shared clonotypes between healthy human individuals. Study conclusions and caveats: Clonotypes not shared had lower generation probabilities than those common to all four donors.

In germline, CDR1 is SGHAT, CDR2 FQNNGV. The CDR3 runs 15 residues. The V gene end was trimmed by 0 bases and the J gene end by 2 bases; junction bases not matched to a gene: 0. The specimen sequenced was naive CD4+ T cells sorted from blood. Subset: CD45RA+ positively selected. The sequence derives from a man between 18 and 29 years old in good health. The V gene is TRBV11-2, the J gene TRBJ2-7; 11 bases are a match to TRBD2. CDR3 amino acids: CASSLELAGAYEQYF. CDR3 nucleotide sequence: TGTGCCAGCAGCTTAGAACTAGCGGGGGCCTACGAGCAGTACTTC.